There are a few counts of the clone carrying this T cell receptor (beta chain). The antigen remains undetermined. The sample is drawn from a study of beta chain features in type 1 diabetes. Findings and limits, study-wide: For Type 1 diabetes patients, all four CD4+ subsets carried TCRB CDR3s that were moderately but significantly shorter.

TCRB transcripts that were expressed got sequenced, as all of the isolated RNA had been reverse transcribed. Clones were sequenced by immunoSEQ multiplex PCR, and TCRdb holds only the in-frame ones, with some missing. Of hundreds of thousands of clones in the sample, 10% to 15% were seen once. The V end was cut by 5 bases, the J end by 6 bases, with 10 bases between. Germline-derived CDR1 and CDR2 are DFQATT and SNEGSKA (reference sequence). The CDR3 length is 11 residues. The source of this sequence is a woman aged 18-35 years with type 1 diabetes. The chain has TRBV20-1 and TRBJ1-1; a weak D match, TRBD1 (6 bases). Sequences were obtained from naive CD4+ T cells from blood. CDR3 region: CSASRGSEAFF. CDR3 in DNA: TGCAGTGCTTCTAGGGGGTCTGAAGCTTTCTTT.